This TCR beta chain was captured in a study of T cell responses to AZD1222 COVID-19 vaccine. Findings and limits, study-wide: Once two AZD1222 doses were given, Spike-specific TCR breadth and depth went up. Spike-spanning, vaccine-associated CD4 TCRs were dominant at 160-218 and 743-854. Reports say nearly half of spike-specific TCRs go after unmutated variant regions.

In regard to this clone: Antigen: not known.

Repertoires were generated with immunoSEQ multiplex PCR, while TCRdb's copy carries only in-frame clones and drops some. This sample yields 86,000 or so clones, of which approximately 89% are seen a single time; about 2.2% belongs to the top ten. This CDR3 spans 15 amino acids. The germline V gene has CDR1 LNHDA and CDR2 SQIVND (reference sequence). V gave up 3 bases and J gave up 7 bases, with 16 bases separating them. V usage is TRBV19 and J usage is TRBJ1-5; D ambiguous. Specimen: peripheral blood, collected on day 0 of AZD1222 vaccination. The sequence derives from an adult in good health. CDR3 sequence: CASSMSLRGLQPQHF. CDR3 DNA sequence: TGTGCCAGTAGTATGAGTCTCCGAGGGCTGCAGCCCCAGCATTTT.